The present T cell receptor beta chain was sequenced within a study of beta chain features in type 1 diabetes. The authors took one heparinised blood draw, averaging approximately 120 mL, from each donor. All of the sorted populations showed purity greater than 95%. This clone was seen a handful of times. Antigen: not known. At one boundary the junction diverges from the germline segment, which might be a read error. Since all of the isolated RNA was reverse transcribed, expressed TCRB transcripts were what got sequenced. Measured with immunoSEQ multiplex PCR; TCRdb has only the in-frame clones, and not every one. The repertoire holds more than 100,000 clones, with approximately 10% as singletons. Findings of the study overall: Unsettled here was the matter of whether HLA type influences TCRB rearrangement. VDJ junctions sequenced from type 1 diabetes patients showed fewer insertions and more deletions. All four CD4+ subsets of Type 1 diabetes patients contained TCRB CDR3s that were moderately but significantly shorter.

The length of the CDR3 is 14 residues. Germline CDR1 is SSHAT and CDR2 is FNYEAQ (reference sequence). The sample taken for sequencing was central memory CD4+ T cells from blood. The sequence was obtained from a young man with type 1 diabetes. The chain employs TRBV7-7 and TRBJ2-2; D is undetermined. CDR3 sequence (DNA): TGTGCTAGCAGCTTGTCGCAGTACACCGGGGAGCTGTTTTTT. Translating it yields CASSLSQYTGELFF. Together with reference TRBV7-7 and TRBJ2-2, the CDR3 gives the full variable domain: GAGVSQSPRYKVTKRGQDVTLRCDPISSHATLYWYQQALGQGPEFLTYFNYEAQPDKSGLPSDRFSAERPEGSISTLTIQRTEQRDSAMYRCASSLSQYTGELFFGEGSRLTVL.